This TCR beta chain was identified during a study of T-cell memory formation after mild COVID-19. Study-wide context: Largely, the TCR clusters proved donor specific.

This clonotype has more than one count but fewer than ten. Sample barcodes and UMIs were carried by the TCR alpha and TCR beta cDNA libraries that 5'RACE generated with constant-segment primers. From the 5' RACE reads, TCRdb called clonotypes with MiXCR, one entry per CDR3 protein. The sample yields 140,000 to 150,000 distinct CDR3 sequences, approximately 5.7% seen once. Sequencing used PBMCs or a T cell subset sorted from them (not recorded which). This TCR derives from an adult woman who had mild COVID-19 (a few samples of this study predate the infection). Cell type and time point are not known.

CDR3 sequence reads: CATSQAGTQYF. For the CDR3, the DNA is TGTGCCACCAGCCAGGCCGGGACCCAGTACTTC. V gene TRBV24-1 combines with J gene TRBJ2-5; D gene unclear. V was shortened by 7 bases and J by 7 bases, with 9 bases between the two germline ends. The CDR3 is 11 amino acids. The V gene's germline CDR1 is KGHDR and CDR2 SFDVKD.